The 31 T cell receptor beta chains in this list originate from one sample, sequenced in a study of shared clonotypes between healthy human individuals. The table came from immunoSEQ multiplex PCR; TCRdb's copy has only in-frame clones and leaves some out. The sample holds 650,000 to 750,000 clones, 60% to 80% seen once. Sequences were obtained from memory CD4+ T cells sorted from blood. Noted subset: CD45RA-negative fraction. The receptors stem from a woman aged 25-40 years in good health.

The chain has TRBV30 and TRBJ2-7; tentative D call: TRBD2 (7 bases). CDR1 is GTSNPN, CDR2 SVGIG, per germline (reference sequence). V gave up 0 bases and J gave up 6 bases, with 15 bases separating them. The CDR3 has 14 residues. The CDR3 nucleotides read TGTGCCTGGAGTGTAATAACAGGGAGGGCCGAGCAGTACTTC. Protein product: CAWSVITGRAEQYF.

This chain links TRBV6-5 with TRBJ1-5, with a weak D call TRBD1 (5 bases). Germline values: CDR1 MNHEY, CDR2 SVGAGI. V lost 0 bases, J lost 5 bases, and 11 bases lay in between. The CDR3 has 15 residues. CDR3 residues: CASSYSGAEDQPQHF. CDR3 nucleotides: TGTGCCAGCAGTTACTCTGGGGCAGAGGATCAGCCCCAGCATTTT.

V usage is TRBV19 and J usage is TRBJ2-3, with 10 bases lining up with TRBD2. Trimming removed 6 bases from V and 2 bases from J; junction bases left unmatched: 2. This CDR3 has 14 residues. The germline CDR1 and CDR2 sequences are LNHDA and SQIVND (reference sequence). The CDR3 nucleotides are TGTGCCAGTAGCAGCGGGAGGGACACAGATACGCAGTATTTT. This codes for CASSSGRDTDTQYF.

V usage is TRBV28 and J usage is TRBJ1-5; D not certain. The germline V gene has CDR1 MDHEN and CDR2 SYDVKM. The ends were cut back, 3 bases at V and 1 base at J, with 19 bases in the middle. This CDR3 spans 18 amino acids. CDR3 DNA: TGTGCCAGCAGTTTTTTTTCTTCCGGCAGGTTCAGCAATCAGCCCCAGCATTTT. It codes for CASSFFSSGRFSNQPQHF.

The chain is built from TRBV7-2 and TRBJ2-5; D may be TRBD2 (5 bases). V gave up 5 bases and J gave up 7 bases, with 23 bases separating them. The germline gives CDR1 SGHTA, CDR2 FQGNSA. This CDR3 is 16 amino acids long. The CDR3: CASSRNVLSIEGTQYF. The CDR3 DNA sequence: TGTGCCAGCAGCCGAAACGTCCTGTCGATTGAGGGGACCCAGTACTTC.

The gene calls are TRBV7-9 and TRBJ1-2, with 10 nucleotides matching TRBD1. Germline V gene data show CDR1 as SEHNR and CDR2 as FQNEAQ (reference sequence). The CDR3 length is 14 residues. Unmatched junction bases numbered 3, after V lost 5 bases and J lost 3 bases. CDR3 amino acids: CASSPGQGYYGYTF. CDR3 nucleotides: TGTGCCAGCAGCCCGGGACAGGGGTACTATGGCTACACCTTC.

This clone was found once. This chain connects TRBV7-3 to TRBJ2-5; 8 nucleotides align to TRBD2. Germline CDR1 is SGHTA and CDR2 is FQGTGA. The CDR3 is 21 amino acids. V gave up 2 bases and J gave up 2 bases; unmatched junction bases: 22. CDR3 nucleotides: TGTGCCAGCAGCTTATCCTCAGAGGGCCCCCAGGTGGCTAGCGGGCAAGAGACCCAGTACTTC. Translating it yields CASSLSSEGPQVASGQETQYF.

The chain has TRBV6-5 and TRBJ1-1; 8 bases are shared with TRBD1. The CDR3 loop spans 14 amino acids. V dropped 3 bases and J dropped 4; count of bases not matched to a gene: 4. In germline, CDR1 is MNHEY, CDR2 SVGAGI. The CDR3 sequence: CASSYSTGGTEAFF. The CDR3 DNA reads as TGTGCCAGCAGTTATTCCACAGGGGGCACTGAAGCTTTCTTT.

V usage is TRBV6-6 and J usage is TRBJ2-1; tentatively, D is TRBD2 (6 bases). Deletions cut 6 bases from V and 6 bases from J, with 15 bases between. In germline, CDR1 is MNHNY, CDR2 SVGAGI (reference sequence). The CDR3 length is 14 residues. CDR3 sequence: CASRRGLEGNEQFF. The CDR3 DNA reads as TGTGCCAGCAGACGGGGACTTGAAGGCAATGAGCAGTTCTTC.

There are a few counts of this clone. The V call is TRBV28, the J call TRBJ1-1, with a possible D match to TRBD1 (6 bases). The V end lost 6 bases, the J end lost 0 bases, and 17 bases lay between the germline ends. Germline lookup yields CDR1 MDHEN and CDR2 SYDVKM. This CDR3 region has 16 residues. CDR3 DNA: TGTGCCAGCAGACTTAATCCGGGACAAGTGAACACTGAAGCTTTCTTT. Translated: CASRLNPGQVNTEAFF.

The V gene is TRBV7-2, the J gene TRBJ1-2; D is unclear. CDR3 length: 15 amino acids. The V end was cut by 3 bases, the J end by 7 bases, with 18 bases between. Germline values: CDR1 SGHTA, CDR2 FQGNSA. The CDR3 region is CASSLPRTVSTGYTF. CDR3 nucleotides: TGTGCCAGCAGCTTGCCGCGGACGGTTTCGACTGGCTACACCTTC.

This sequence joins TRBV11-1 and TRBJ2-1; possible D gene TRBD1, 6 bases. Germline V CDR1 and CDR2: SGHAT, FQDESV (reference sequence). The length of the CDR3 is 14 residues. With 3 bases removed from V and 6 bases from J, the gap between germline ends came to 12 bases. CDR3 sequence reads: CASSFFRDTNEQFF. CDR3 nucleotides: TGTGCCAGCAGCTTCTTCCGGGACACCAATGAGCAGTTCTTC. The full variable domain, its missing parts supplied by reference TRBV11-1 and TRBJ2-1, is EAEVAQSPRYKITEKSQAVAFWCDPISGHATLYWYRQILGQGPELLVQFQDESVVDDSQLPKDRFSAERLKGVDSTLKIQPAELGDSAMYLCASSFFRDTNEQFFGPGTRLTVL.

The chain combines TRBV5-8 with TRBJ2-7; possibly TRBD2 for D (6 bases). Germline assignment: CDR1 SGHTS and CDR2 YDEGEE. V was pared by 4 bases and J by 3 bases, with 20 bases between. This CDR3 has 16 amino acids. The CDR3 bases are TGTGCCAGCAGCCGGCAGGTGACAGCCGGGAGCTACGAGCAGTACTTC. It specifies CASSRQVTAGSYEQYF.

This clone was seen just once. The chain recombines TRBV5-1 with TRBJ2-3, with D possibly being TRBD1 or TRBD2 (5 bases each). Germline loops: CDR1 SGHRS, CDR2 YFSETQ. The CDR3 is 15 amino acids. V was trimmed by 5 bases and J by 5 bases, leaving 18 bases between them. CDR3 sequence reads: CASRPGTPRLDTQYF. In DNA, the CDR3 is TGCGCCAGCAGACCCGGGACCCCAAGATTAGATACGCAGTATTTT. Full variable domain (rest looked up from reference TRBV5-1 and TRBJ2-3): KAGVTQTPRYLIKTRGQQVTLSCSPISGHRSVSWYQQTPGQGLQFLFEYFSETQRNKGNFPGRFSGRQFSNSRSEMNVSTLELGDSALYLCASRPGTPRLDTQYFGPGTRLTVL.

The chain is built from TRBV4-2 and TRBJ2-5; D is unresolved. CDR3 length equals 12 residues. Per germline, CDR1 LGHNA and CDR2 YNFKEQ. V was pared by 4 bases and J by 4 bases, with 7 bases between. Written as DNA, the CDR3 is TGTGCCAGCAGCCGGGGTAGAGAGACCCAGTACTTC. Translating it yields CASSRGRETQYF.

This rearrangement joins TRBV7-2 to TRBJ2-3, with TRBD2 identical over 8 bases. Germline V lookup: CDR1 SGHTA, CDR2 FQGNSA. The CDR3 is 16 amino acids. V trimming: 2 bases; J trimming: 5 bases; junction bases outside the gene matches: 9. DNA for the CDR3: TGTGCCAGCAGCTTACTCATAACGGGAGGGGAAGATACGCAGTATTTT. Translated: CASSLLITGGEDTQYF.

Points on this clone: Other DNA sequences from this sample encode an identical CDR3 as well. The chain links TRBV9 to TRBJ2-2, with D perhaps matching TRBD1 (6 bases). There are 16 residues in the CDR3. CDR1 is SGDLS and CDR2 is YYNGEE in the germline V gene. Trimming cost V 0 bases and J 5 bases, with 14 bases left between them. This chain's CDR3 is CASSVATGASTGELFF. The CDR3 DNA follows: TGTGCCAGCAGCGTAGCGACAGGAGCTAGTACCGGGGAGCTGTTTTTT.

This chain connects TRBV5-1 to TRBJ1-4; no definite D call. CDR3 length: 14 amino acids. Germline V gene lookup returns CDR1 SGHRS and CDR2 YFSETQ. The V and J ends lost 1 base and 7 bases respectively, with 11 bases between them. CDR3 sequence reads: CASSLTAAGEKLFF. The CDR3 DNA follows: TGCGCCAGCAGCTTGACAGCGGCGGGTGAAAAACTGTTTTTT.

This chain connects TRBV19 to TRBJ2-6; D gene uncertain. Trimming left V 4 bases short and J 0 bases short, with 4 bases between. Germline-derived CDR1 and CDR2 are LNHDA and SQIVND (reference sequence). This CDR3 has 14 amino acids. As DNA, the CDR3 is TGTGCCAGTAGTAAGAGCTCTGGGGCCAACGTCCTGACTTTC. Translation gives CASSKSSGANVLTF.

This rearrangement joins TRBV18 to TRBJ2-7; D not certain. Germline-derived CDR1 and CDR2 are KGHSH and LQKENI. There are 15 residues in the CDR3. V was trimmed by 2 bases and J by 1 base, leaving 12 bases between them. For the CDR3, the DNA is TGTGCCAGCTCACCAAACTGGGTGCAATCCTACGAGCAGTACTTC. This translates into CASSPNWVQSYEQYF.

The chain links TRBV10-3 to TRBJ1-1; 9 bases agree with TRBD1. CDR3 length: 14 residues. Per germline, CDR1 ENHRY and CDR2 SYGVKD. With 6 bases clipped from V and 2 bases from J, the junction kept 4 bases outside the gene matches. DNA of the CDR3: TGTGCCATCAGGCTACAGGGGGCTAACACTGAAGCTTTCTTT. It yields the protein CAIRLQGANTEAFF.

This sequence joins TRBV5-4 and TRBJ2-1; D call uncertain. The CDR3 is made up of 15 amino acids. The ends were cut back, 4 bases at V and 2 bases at J, with 13 bases in the middle. Germline V gene lookup returns CDR1 SGHNT and CDR2 YYREEE (reference sequence). CDR3 coding DNA: TGTGCCAGCAGCACCTTAGCTTCCCCCTACAATGAGCAGTTCTTC. It encodes CASSTLASPYNEQFF.

This clone has a handful of counts. The chain carries TRBV19 and TRBJ2-6; TRBD1 matches at 8 bases. The germline V gene has CDR1 LNHDA and CDR2 SQIVND (reference sequence). V dropped 8 bases and J dropped 0; count of bases not matched to a gene: 6. CDR3 size: 16 residues. The CDR3, as DNA: TGTGCCAGTTCCGGACAGGGCAACTCTGGGGCCAACGTCCTGACTTTC. It encodes CASSGQGNSGANVLTF.

Note on this clone: Different DNA sequences within this sample yield the same CDR3. J is TRBJ2-1 and V is TRBV5-1; D gene ambiguous. The germline CDR1 and CDR2 sequences are SGHRS and YFSETQ. V lost 6 bases and J lost 0, with 10 bases in between. The CDR3 extends over 14 amino acids. This CDR3 is CASNLQSSYNEQFF. CDR3 nucleotides: TGCGCCAGCAACTTACAGAGCTCCTACAATGAGCAGTTCTTC. Combining the CDR3 with reference TRBV5-1 and TRBJ2-1 gives the whole variable domain KAGVTQTPRYLIKTRGQQVTLSCSPISGHRSVSWYQQTPGQGLQFLFEYFSETQRNKGNFPGRFSGRQFSNSRSEMNVSTLELGDSALYLCASNLQSSYNEQFFGPGTRLTVL.

A note on this clone: The sample holds other DNA sequences that translate to the same CDR3. V gene TRBV10-3 combines with J gene TRBJ1-5; the match to TRBD1 covers 9 bases. In germline, CDR1 is ENHRY, CDR2 SYGVKD. Trimming removed 5 bases from V and 6 bases from J; junction bases left unmatched: 5. This CDR3 has 14 residues. The DNA of the CDR3 is TGTGCCATCAGTACGGACAGGGGTTTTCAGCCCCAGCATTTT. Its protein is CAISTDRGFQPQHF.

V gene TRBV28 combines with J gene TRBJ1-2; no firm D call. With 5 bases removed from V and 8 bases from J, the gap between germline ends came to 18 bases. The CDR3 sequence is 14 residues long. The germline CDR1 and CDR2 sequences are MDHEN and SYDVKM. The CDR3 DNA reads TGTGCCAGCAGTATGACCGGGCGCTTCAGGGGCTACACCTTC. Its translation: CASSMTGRFRGYTF.

The chain is built from TRBV28 and TRBJ2-5; 8 nucleotides line up with TRBD1. V shed 4 bases, J shed 5 bases, and the junction held 3 bases outside the gene matches. Germline-derived CDR1 and CDR2 are MDHEN and SYDVKM. The CDR3 consists of 13 residues. In DNA form, the CDR3 reads TGTGCCAGCAGTTCAGGGGGCTGGGAGACCCAGTACTTC. Amino acid sequence: CASSSGGWETQYF.

The chain carries TRBV5-1 and TRBJ2-5, with D possibly being TRBD1 (6 bases). Trimming pared 1 base from V and 5 bases from J, leaving 12 bases between. The CDR3 is made up of 14 amino acids. The germline CDR1 and CDR2 sequences are SGHRS and YFSETQ. This chain's CDR3 is CASSLRDTYETQYF. The CDR3 DNA reads as TGCGCCAGCAGCTTGAGGGACACTTACGAGACCCAGTACTTC.

The chain joins TRBV10-2 to TRBJ2-2; the D call may be TRBD1 or TRBD2 (5 bases each). Between the trimmed V and J ends, which lost 10 bases and 0 bases, there was a span of 12 bases. CDR1 is WSHSY, CDR2 SAAADI, per germline. There are 14 residues in the CDR3. CDR3 sequence reads: CATGTTTNTGELFF. The DNA of the CDR3 is TGCGCCACCGGGACGACTACGAACACCGGGGAGCTGTTTTTT.

This clone was observed a handful of times. The chain links TRBV9 to TRBJ2-1; 9 nucleotides align to TRBD2. CDR1 is SGDLS, CDR2 YYNGEE, per germline. This CDR3 has 15 residues. With V trimmed by 0 bases and J by 3 bases, 1 base remained unmatched. The CDR3 DNA is TGTGCCAGCAGCGTAGGACTAGCGGACTACAATGAGCAGTTCTTC. It codes for CASSVGLADYNEQFF.

This chain joins TRBV12-1 and TRBJ1-4. TRBV12-1 is recorded as a pseudogene. This CDR3 has 15 amino acids. The CDR3 here is CASRLGEGSSRKLFF. Written as DNA, the CDR3 is TGTGCCAGCAGACTTGGAGAGGGTAGTAGTAGAAAACTGTTTTTT.